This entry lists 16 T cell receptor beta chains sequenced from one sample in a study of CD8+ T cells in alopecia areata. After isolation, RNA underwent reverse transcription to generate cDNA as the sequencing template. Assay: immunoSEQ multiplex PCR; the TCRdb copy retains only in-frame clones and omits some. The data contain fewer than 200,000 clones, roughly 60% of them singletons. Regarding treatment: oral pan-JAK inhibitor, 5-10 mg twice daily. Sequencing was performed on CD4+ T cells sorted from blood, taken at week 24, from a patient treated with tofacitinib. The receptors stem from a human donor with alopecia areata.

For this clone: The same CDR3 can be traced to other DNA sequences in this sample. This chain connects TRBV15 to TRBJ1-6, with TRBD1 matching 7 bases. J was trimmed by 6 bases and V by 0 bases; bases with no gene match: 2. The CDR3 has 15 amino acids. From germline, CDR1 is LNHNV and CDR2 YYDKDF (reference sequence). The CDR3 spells CATSRDGTVNSPLHF. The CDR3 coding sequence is TGTGCCACCAGCAGAGACGGGACAGTTAATTCACCCCTCCACTTT.

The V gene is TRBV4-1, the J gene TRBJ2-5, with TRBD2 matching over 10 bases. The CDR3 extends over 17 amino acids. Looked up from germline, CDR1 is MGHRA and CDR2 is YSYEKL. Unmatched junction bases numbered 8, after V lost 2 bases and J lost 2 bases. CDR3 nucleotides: TGCGCCAGCAGCCAACTCGGACTAGCGGCAACACAAGAGACCCAGTACTTC. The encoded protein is CASSQLGLAATQETQYF.

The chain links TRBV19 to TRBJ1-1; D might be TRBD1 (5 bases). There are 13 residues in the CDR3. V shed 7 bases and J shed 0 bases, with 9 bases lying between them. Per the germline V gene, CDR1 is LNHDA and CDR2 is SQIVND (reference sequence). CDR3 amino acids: CASKTGMNTEAFF. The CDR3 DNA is TGTGCCAGTAAAACAGGAATGAACACTGAAGCTTTCTTT.

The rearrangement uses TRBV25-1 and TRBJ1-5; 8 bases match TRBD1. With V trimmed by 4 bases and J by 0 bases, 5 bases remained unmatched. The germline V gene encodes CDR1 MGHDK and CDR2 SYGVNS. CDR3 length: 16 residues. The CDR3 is CASSADRGDSNQPQHF. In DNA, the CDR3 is TGTGCCAGCAGTGCCGACAGGGGCGATAGCAATCAGCCCCAGCATTTT.

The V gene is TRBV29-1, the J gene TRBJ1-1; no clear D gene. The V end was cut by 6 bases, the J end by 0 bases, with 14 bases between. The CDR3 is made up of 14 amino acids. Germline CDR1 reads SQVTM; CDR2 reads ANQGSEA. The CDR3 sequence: CSVVRAIVNTEAFF. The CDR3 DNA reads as TGCAGCGTCGTGCGGGCGATTGTGAACACTGAAGCTTTCTTT.

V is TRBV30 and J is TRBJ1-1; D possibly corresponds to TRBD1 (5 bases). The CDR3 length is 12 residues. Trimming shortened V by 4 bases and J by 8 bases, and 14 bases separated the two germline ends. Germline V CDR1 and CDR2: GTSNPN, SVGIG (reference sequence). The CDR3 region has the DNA TGTGCCTGGATGTTAGGGGCCCCCGAAGCTTTCTTT. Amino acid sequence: CAWMLGAPEAFF.

This CDR3 is CAWSFKSGNTIYF. CDR3 nucleotides: TGTGCCTGGAGTTTTAAAAGTGGAAACACCATATATTTT. The chain carries TRBV30 and TRBJ1-3; no definite D call. Germline assignment: CDR1 GTSNPN and CDR2 SVGIG (reference sequence). V was cut by 2 bases and J by 3 bases, with 8 bases left in between. This CDR3 region has 13 residues.

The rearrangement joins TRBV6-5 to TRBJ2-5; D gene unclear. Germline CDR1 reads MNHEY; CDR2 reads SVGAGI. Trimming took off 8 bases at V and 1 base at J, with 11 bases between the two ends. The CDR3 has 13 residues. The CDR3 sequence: CASRPGPQETQYF. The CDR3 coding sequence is TGTGCCAGCCGGCCCGGACCCCAAGAGACCCAGTACTTC.

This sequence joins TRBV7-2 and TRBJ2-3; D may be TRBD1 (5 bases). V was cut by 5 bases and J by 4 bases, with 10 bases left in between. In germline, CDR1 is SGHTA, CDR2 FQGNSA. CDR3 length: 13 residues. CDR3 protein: CASSAGHADTQYF. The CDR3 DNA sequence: TGTGCCAGCAGCGCCGGACACGCAGATACGCAGTATTTT.

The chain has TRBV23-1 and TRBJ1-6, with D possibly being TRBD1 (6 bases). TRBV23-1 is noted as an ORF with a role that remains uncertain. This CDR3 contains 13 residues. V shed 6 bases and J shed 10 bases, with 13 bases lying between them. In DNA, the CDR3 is TGCGCCAGCAGGGACAGCCAGTACTCACCCCTCCACTTT. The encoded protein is CASRDSQYSPLHF.

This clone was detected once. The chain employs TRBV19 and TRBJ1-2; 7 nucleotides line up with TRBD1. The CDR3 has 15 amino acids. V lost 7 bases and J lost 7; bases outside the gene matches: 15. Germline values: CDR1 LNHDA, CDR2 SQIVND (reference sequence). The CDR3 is CASTPEQGRLGGYTF. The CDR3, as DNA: TGTGCCAGTACCCCAGAACAGGGGAGGCTTGGTGGCTACACCTTC. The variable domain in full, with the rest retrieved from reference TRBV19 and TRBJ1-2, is DGGITQSPKYLFRKEGQNVTLSCEQNLNHDAMYWYRQDPGQGLRLIYYSQIVNDFQKGDIAEGYSVSREKKESFPLTVTSAQKNPTAFYLCASTPEQGRLGGYTFGSGTRLTVV.

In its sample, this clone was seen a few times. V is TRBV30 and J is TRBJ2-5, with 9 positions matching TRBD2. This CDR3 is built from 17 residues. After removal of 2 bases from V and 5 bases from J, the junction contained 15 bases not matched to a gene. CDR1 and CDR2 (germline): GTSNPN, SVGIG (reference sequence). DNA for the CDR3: TGTGCCTGGAGTAACCCCGCCTCGGGACTAGCACCCGAGACCCAGTACTTC. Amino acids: CAWSNPASGLAPETQYF.

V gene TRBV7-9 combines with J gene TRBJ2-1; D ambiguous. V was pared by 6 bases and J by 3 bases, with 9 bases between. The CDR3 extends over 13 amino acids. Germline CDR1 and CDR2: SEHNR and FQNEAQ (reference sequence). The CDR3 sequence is CASSSIGYNEQFF. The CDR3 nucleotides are TGTGCCAGCAGTTCAATAGGCTACAATGAGCAGTTCTTC.

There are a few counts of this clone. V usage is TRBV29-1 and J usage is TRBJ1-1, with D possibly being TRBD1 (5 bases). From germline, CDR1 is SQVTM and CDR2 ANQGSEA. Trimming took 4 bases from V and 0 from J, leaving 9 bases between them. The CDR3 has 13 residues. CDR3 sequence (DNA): TGCAGCGTTGTCAGGACAATGAACACTGAAGCTTTCTTT. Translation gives CSVVRTMNTEAFF.

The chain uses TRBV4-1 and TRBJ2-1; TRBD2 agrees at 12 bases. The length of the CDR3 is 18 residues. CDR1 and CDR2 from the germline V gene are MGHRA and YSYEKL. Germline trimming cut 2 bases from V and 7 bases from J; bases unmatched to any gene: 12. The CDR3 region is CASSQIGLRTSGENEQFF. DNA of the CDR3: TGCGCCAGCAGCCAAATAGGGTTAAGGACTAGCGGGGAGAATGAGCAGTTCTTC.

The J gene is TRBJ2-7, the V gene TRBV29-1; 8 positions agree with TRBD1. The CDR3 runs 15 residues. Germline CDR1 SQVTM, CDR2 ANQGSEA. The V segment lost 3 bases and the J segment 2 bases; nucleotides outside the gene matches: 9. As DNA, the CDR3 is TGCAGCGTTGACGACGGGGCAGGGGGCCCCTACGAGCAGTACTTC. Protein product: CSVDDGAGGPYEQYF.